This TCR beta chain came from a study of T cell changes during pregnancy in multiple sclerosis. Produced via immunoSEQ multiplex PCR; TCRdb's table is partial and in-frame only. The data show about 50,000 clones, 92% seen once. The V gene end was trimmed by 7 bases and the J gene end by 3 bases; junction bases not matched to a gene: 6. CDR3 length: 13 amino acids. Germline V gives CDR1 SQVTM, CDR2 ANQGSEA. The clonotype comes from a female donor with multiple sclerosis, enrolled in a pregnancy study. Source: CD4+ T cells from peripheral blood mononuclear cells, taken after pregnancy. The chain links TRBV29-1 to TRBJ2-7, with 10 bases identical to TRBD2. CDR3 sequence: CSASTSGHYEQYF. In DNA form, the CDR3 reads TGCAGCGCGTCGACTAGCGGGCACTACGAGCAGTACTTC.